A single sample is the source of the 21 T cell receptor beta chains below, sequenced in a study of tumor-infiltrating lymphocytes in primary liver carcinoma (dated by TCRdb to the late 2010s). Sequencing took place on an Illumina HiSeq 2500. Starting from about 500 ng total RNA, TCRbeta-specific cDNA was produced by reverse transcription with a constant-region primer and ProtoScript II reverse transcriptase. TCRbeta libraries were built with three nested multiplex PCR rounds, a slightly modified ARM-PCR procedure. Each of the first two PCR rounds ran for approximately 9 cycles and used multiplex TRBV1-TRBV30 forward primers together with a Cbeta reverse primer. Using fastp at Q25 and MiXCR, TCRdb reprocessed the public reads and kept productive beta chains. Each entry merges the rows of one CDR3 protein and shows their most common DNA and genes. The sample table shows around 56,000 distinct CDR3 sequences, and just over 70% are seen once. The top ten clones comprise roughly three fifths of the sample.

Without any cell sorting, total RNA and DNA were extracted together from roughly 21-30 mg of bulk tissue using the AllPrep DNA/RNA mini kit. The sequenced material came from liver tumor tissue from sampling region 2. In the paper's terms, the cell subset or site label means: tumor region T2, inferior pole. These receptors all stem from a man aged 40-49 years with primary liver carcinoma and hepatitis B virus infection.

About this clonotype itself: This is likely a read error, given that the CDR3 carries no conserved phenylalanine or tryptophan at its end. The chain employs TRBV6-5 and TRBJ2-5, with TRBD1 matching over 7 bases. The CDR3 spans 14 residues. V shed 6 bases, J shed 3 bases, and the junction held 7 bases outside the gene matches. Germline V gene lookup returns CDR1 MNHEY and CDR2 SVGAGI. CDR3 DNA: TGTGCCAGCAGCCAACAGGGGTGGGAAGAGACCCAGTACTCC. Protein product: CASSQQGWEETQYS.

The rearrangement uses TRBV6-2 or TRBV6-3 and TRBJ1-5; weak D call: TRBD1 (5 bases). This CDR3 has 14 residues. Per the germline V gene, CDR1 is MNHEY and CDR2 is SVGEGT. CDR3 protein: CDSTLVKGDQPQHF. CDR3 DNA sequence: TGTGACAGTACCCTGGTGAAAGGGGATCAGCCCCAGCATTTT.

A note on this clonotype: It may be a read error: a sequence one base away is much more abundant. V usage is TRBV12-3 or TRBV12-4 and J usage is TRBJ2-2, with D possibly called TRBD1 or TRBD2 (6 bases each). V gave up 6 bases and J gave up 0 bases, with 20 bases separating them. This CDR3 region has 18 residues. In DNA form, the CDR3 reads TGTGCCAGCAGCTTCCCCAAGGGGGGCTTAGCGAACACCGGGGAGCTGTTTTTT. The encoded protein is CASSFPKGGLANTGELFF.

Comments on this clonotype: At one of its ends the junction is not consistent with the germline gene, which may arise from a read error. V is TRBV29-1 and J is TRBJ1-5; D call uncertain. This CDR3 is built from 13 residues. Germline CDR1 and CDR2: SQVTM and ANQGSEA. The CDR3 here is CSVVRHINQSHHF. CDR3 in DNA: TGCAGCGTTGTCAGACATATCAATCAGTCCCATCATTTT.

Turning to this clonotype: A read error may be the cause here, since a much bigger clone is one base away. The chain has TRBV28 and TRBJ2-5; D possibly uses TRBD1 or TRBD2 (5 bases each). Looked up from germline, CDR1 is MDHEN and CDR2 is SYDVKM. The CDR3 consists of 14 residues. The V end was cut by 10 bases, the J end by 2 bases, with 17 bases between. The CDR3 bases are TGTGCCACCACCTTGAGGGGCGGACAAGAGACCCAGTACTTC. Protein product: CATTLRGGQETQYF.

This chain links TRBV14 with TRBJ2-1; possible D gene TRBD2, 6 bases. The germline gives CDR1 SGHDN, CDR2 FVKESK. The V end was cut by 5 bases, the J end by 0 bases, with 14 bases between. The CDR3 consists of 16 residues. The CDR3 reads CASSAPGDCSYNEQFF. The DNA of the CDR3 is TGTGCCAGCAGCGCGCCGGGAGACTGCTCCTACAATGAGCAGTTCTTC. The full variable domain, with the rest looked up from reference TRBV14 and TRBJ2-1, is EAGVTQFPSHSVIEKGQTVTLRCDPISGHDNLYWYRRVMGKEIKFLLHFVKESKQDESGMPNNRFLAERTGGTYSTLKVQPAELEDSGVYFCASSAPGDCSYNEQFFGPGTRLTVL.

To note about this clonotype: The germline gene is not matched at one end of the junction; a read error may be the cause. The chain recombines TRBV6-2 or TRBV6-3 with TRBJ2-7, with D tentatively TRBD1 (5 bases). The germline V gene encodes CDR1 MNHEY and CDR2 SVGEGT. The CDR3 is 12 residues long. CDR3 DNA sequence: TGTGCCAGCAGCTTTGACAGCTACGAGGAGTACTTC. Translation gives CASSFDSYEEYF.

The chain is built from TRBV20-1 and TRBJ1-1; 7 nucleotides align to TRBD1. Germline V CDR1 and CDR2: DFQATT, SNEGSKA (reference sequence). The CDR3 consists of 15 residues. The V segment lost 0 bases and the J segment 1 base; nucleotides outside the gene matches: 5. The CDR3 spells CSARDSTGRNTEAFF. The CDR3 coding sequence is TGCAGTGCTAGAGATTCGACAGGGAGGAACACTGAAGCTTTCTTT.

Concerning this clonotype: One end of the junction does not line up with germline, which may come from a read error. The chain couples TRBV4-1 to TRBJ2-3; the D is unclear. The assigned J gene may be wrong: the sequence end matches TRBJ1-5 better. The germline V gene encodes CDR1 MGHRA and CDR2 YSYEKL. CDR3 length equals 18 residues. The chain's CDR3 is CASSQNIALAGVTDTQHF. In nucleotides, the CDR3 is TGCGCAAGCAGCCAGAACATTGCCCTAGCGGGAGTCACCGATACGCAGCATTTT.

About this clonotype itself: A read error may account for a junction end that differs from germline. The chain carries TRBV10-3 and TRBJ2-3; possibly TRBD2 for D (5 bases). Germline lookup yields CDR1 ENHRY and CDR2 SYGVKD. The CDR3 runs 12 residues. For the CDR3, the DNA is TGTGCCATCAGGGGGAGACCAGATACTCAGTATTTT. This encodes CAIRGRPDTQYF.

Worth noting for this clonotype: Germline is not matched at one junction end, which may reflect a read error. This rearrangement joins TRBV6-1 to TRBJ2-7, with 9 bases matching TRBD2. The CDR3 is 16 residues long. CDR1 is MNHNS, CDR2 SASEGT, per germline. The DNA of the CDR3 is TGTGCCGGCAGTCCCCCGGGACTAGCAGGAGGCGACGAGCACTACTTC. Residues: CAGSPPGLAGGDEHYF.

As concerns this clonotype: Mismatch with germline at one junction end may stem from a read error. V and J are TRBV6-6 and TRBJ2-5, with 7 nucleotides matching TRBD2. There are 15 residues in the CDR3. Looked up from germline, CDR1 is MNHNY and CDR2 is SVGAGI (reference sequence). Here the CDR3 DNA reads TGTGCCAGTAGTTACGGGACTATTACTCAAGAGACCCGGTACTTC. As protein: CASSYGTITQETRYF.

This clonotype was found once. At one end the junction does not follow the germline gene, possibly because of a read error. The gene calls are TRBV7-2 and TRBJ2-7; tentatively, D is TRBD2 (6 bases). The CDR3 covers 15 residues. Germline CDR1 is SGHTA and CDR2 is FQGNSA. The CDR3 reads CASSLANGSSYEQYF. CDR3 sequence (DNA): TGTGCCAGCAGCTTAGCTAACGGGAGTAGTTACGAGCAATACTTC.

In its sample, this clonotype was seen once. This chain joins TRBV12-3 or TRBV12-4 and TRBJ2-5, with 8 nucleotides matching TRBD2. The CDR3 spans 14 residues. With V trimmed by 5 bases and J by 9 bases, 11 bases remained unmatched. CDR3: CASSRREGRGAQYF. The CDR3 bases are TGTGCCAGCAGTCGACGGGAGGGCCGGGGAGCCCAGTACTTC.

The rearrangement uses TRBV4-1 and TRBJ2-3; D is unresolved. The ends were cut back, 0 bases at V and 4 bases at J, with 11 bases in the middle. This CDR3 region has 15 residues. CDR1 and CDR2 (germline): MGHRA, YSYEKL. CDR3 bases: TGCGCCAGCAGCCAAGAGTGGGTCGTCGCAGATACGCAGTATTTT. Protein sequence: CASSQEWVVADTQYF.

With regard to this clonotype: The final CDR3 position lacks the conserved phenylalanine or tryptophan, pointing to a likely read error. The DNA is omitted, as the CDR3 cannot be located on it reliably, and the CDR3 follows TCRdb's listing. The V gene is TRBV5-1, the J gene TRBJ1-2; the tabulated D call, TRBD1, remains unverified against the DNA. Germline CDR1 reads SGHRS; CDR2 reads YFSETQ. The CDR3 numbers 13 amino acids, ends counted. The chain's CDR3 is CASSFRQGEGYAI.

The chain joins TRBV29-1 to TRBJ2-3, with 11 positions matching TRBD2. Germline V lookup: CDR1 SQVTM, CDR2 ANQGSEA. CDR3 size: 15 residues. With V trimmed by 4 bases and J by 2 bases, 5 bases remained unmatched. The CDR3 DNA sequence: TGCAGCGTTGCCGGGACTAGCGGATACACAGATACGCAGTATTTT. It codes for CSVAGTSGYTDTQYF.

This clonotype came up many times. The genes are TRBV6-6 and TRBJ1-4, with 7 bases that match TRBD1. Germline V gives CDR1 MNHNY, CDR2 SVGAGI (reference sequence). This CDR3 is 15 amino acids long. The V and J ends lost 5 bases and 5 bases, in that order; junction bases with no gene match: 8. This CDR3 reads CASSPSPGQNEKLFF. DNA for the CDR3: TGTGCCAGCAGTCCATCGCCGGGACAGAATGAAAAACTGTTTTTT.

With respect to this clonotype: The junction does not match germline at one end; this may be a read error. The rearrangement links TRBV4-1 to TRBJ2-1; D gene unclear. Germline CDR1 reads MGHRA; CDR2 reads YSYEKL. The CDR3 totals 14 residues. The CDR3 DNA reads as TGCACCAGCAGCCAAGGGCTGGCCATTAATGAACAGTTCTTC. Protein sequence: CTSSQGLAINEQFF.

Notes on this clonotype: One end of the junction varies from germline; a read error may be responsible. The CDR3 coding sequence is TGTACCAGCAGCGCCAGCACAGGTACGCAGTACTTT. Translation gives CTSSASTGTQYF. The chain joins TRBV11-2 to TRBJ2-3, with a tentative D call TRBD1 (5 bases). Germline loops: CDR1 SGHAT, CDR2 FQNNGV. CDR3 length: 12 amino acids.

Notes on this clonotype: The junction does not match germline at one end; this may be a read error. The rearrangement links TRBV29-1 to TRBJ2-1; the D call may be TRBD1 or TRBD2 (6 bases each). This CDR3 contains 16 residues. Germline CDR1 and CDR2: SQVTM and ANQGSEA. CDR3: CSVEWGASSWRTEQFF. CDR3 sequence (DNA): TGCAGCGTTGAATGGGGGGCGTCTAGCTGGAGGACTGAGCAATTCTTC.